This TCR beta chain was obtained from a study of control samples from healthy donors and cancer patients. Germline V gene data show CDR1 as SGHAT and CDR2 as FQNNGV. Trimming took off 5 bases at V and 0 bases at J, with 17 bases between the two ends. This CDR3 has 17 residues. Sequencing was performed with immunoSEQ multiplex PCR; in TCRdb, only in-frame clones are kept and a portion is missing. The data hold about 160,000 clones, with around 96% observed a single time. The sequencing input was blood. The sequence was collected from a woman aged 40 to 50 in good health. This chain links TRBV11-2 with TRBJ1-5, with a weak D call TRBD1 (5 bases). The CDR3 nucleotides are TGTGCCAGCAGCCAAGACAGATCCCTTTATAGCAATCAGCCCCAGCATTTT. It yields the protein CASSQDRSLYSNQPQHF.